This TCR beta chain was observed in a study of shared clonotypes between healthy human individuals. Study conclusions and caveats: A handful of donors had 4% to 6.5% of their naive CD4 clonotypes in common.

In regard to this clone: No antigen is known for it.

CDR3 length: 13 amino acids. V lost 4 bases, J lost 8 bases, and 15 bases lay in between. Per the germline V gene, CDR1 is SGDLS and CDR2 is YYNGEE. The study ran the assay at deep level. For each subset, genomic DNA was distributed in equal portions over several immunoSEQ plates. TCRdb keeps only in-frame clones here, not all; method: immunoSEQ multiplex PCR. The sample comprises 2 million to 2.5 million clones, approximately 94% of which are singletons, and 0.9% to 1.3% rests with the top ten. Positive CCR7 selection of CD45RO-negative cells yielded the naive CD8 cells, and terminally differentiated effector memory CD45RA+ cells were excluded.

This clonotype was sampled from a man aged 18 to 35 in good health. The sequenced sample was naive CD8+ T cells sorted from blood. The chain joins TRBV9 to TRBJ1-1, with no clear D. The CDR3 DNA reads TGTGCCAGCAGCTCCCTTGAGGCGGACGAAGCTTTCTTT. It translates to CASSSLEADEAFF.